This record concerns one T cell receptor beta chain sequence. As yet, its antigen is unknown. TCRdb re-derived calls from the RT-PCR reads in MiXCR, one entry per CDR3 protein. There are about 780,000 distinct CDR3 sequences in the sample; roughly 20% occur only once, and around 9.9% lies in the top ten. This sample stems from a study of response to subunit inactivated influenza vaccine. The germline V gene encodes CDR1 MDHEN and CDR2 SYDVKM. This CDR3 is 11 amino acids long. V gave up 7 bases and J gave up 7 bases, with 10 bases separating them. Study conclusions and caveats: The authors suggested that few new T cells are recruited per seasonal influenza vaccination.

This TCR derives from a man between 45 and 60 years old who received an inactivated influenza vaccine. The specimen comprised PBMCs from blood, sampled 4 to 6 days after vaccination. This chain connects TRBV28 to TRBJ2-5; D might be TRBD2 (5 bases). CDR3 amino acids: CASTFGRTQYF. CDR3 DNA sequence: TGTGCCAGCACATTTGGGAGGACCCAGTACTTC.